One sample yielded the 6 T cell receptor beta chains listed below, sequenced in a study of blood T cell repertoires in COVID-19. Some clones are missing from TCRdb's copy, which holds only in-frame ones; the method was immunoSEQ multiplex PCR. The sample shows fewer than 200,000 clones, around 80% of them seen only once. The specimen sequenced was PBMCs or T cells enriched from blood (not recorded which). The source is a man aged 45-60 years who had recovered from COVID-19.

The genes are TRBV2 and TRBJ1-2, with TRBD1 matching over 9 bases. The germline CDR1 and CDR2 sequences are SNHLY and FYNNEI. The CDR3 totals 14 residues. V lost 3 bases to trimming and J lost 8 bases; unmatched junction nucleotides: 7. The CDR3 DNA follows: TGTGCCAGCAGTGATTCGGGACAGGGCTGGGGCTACACCTTC. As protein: CASSDSGQGWGYTF.

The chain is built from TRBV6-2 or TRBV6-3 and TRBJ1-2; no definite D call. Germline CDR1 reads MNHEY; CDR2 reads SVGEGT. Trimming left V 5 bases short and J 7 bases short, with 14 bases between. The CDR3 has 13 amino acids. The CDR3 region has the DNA TGTGCCAGCAGTCGAGGGCAGTTGAGTGGCTACACCTTC. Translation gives CASSRGQLSGYTF.

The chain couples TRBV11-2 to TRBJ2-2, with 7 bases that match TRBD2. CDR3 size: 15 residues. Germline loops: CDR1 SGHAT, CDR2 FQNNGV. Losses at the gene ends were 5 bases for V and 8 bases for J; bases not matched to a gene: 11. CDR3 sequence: CASSPRLSGEGELFF. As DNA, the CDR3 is TGTGCCAGCAGCCCCCGACTGAGCGGGGAGGGGGAGCTGTTTTTT.

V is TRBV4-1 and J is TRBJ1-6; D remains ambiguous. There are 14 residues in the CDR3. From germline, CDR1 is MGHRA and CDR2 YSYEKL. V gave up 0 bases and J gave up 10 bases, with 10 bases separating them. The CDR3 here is CASSQERRGSPLHF. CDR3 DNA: TGCGCCAGCAGCCAAGAAAGACGGGGATCACCCCTCCACTTT.

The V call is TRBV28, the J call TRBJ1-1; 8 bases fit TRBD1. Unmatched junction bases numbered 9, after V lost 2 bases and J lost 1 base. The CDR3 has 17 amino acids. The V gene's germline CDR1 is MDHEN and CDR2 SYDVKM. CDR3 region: CASSLRQGAGGNTEAFF. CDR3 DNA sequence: TGTGCCAGCAGTTTACGGCAGGGGGCTGGGGGGAACACTGAAGCTTTCTTT.

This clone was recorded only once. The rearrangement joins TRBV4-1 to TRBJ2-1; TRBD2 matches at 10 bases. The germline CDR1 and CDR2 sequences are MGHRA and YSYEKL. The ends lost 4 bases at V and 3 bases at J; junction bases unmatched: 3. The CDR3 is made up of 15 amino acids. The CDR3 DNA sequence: TGCGCCAGCAGCCGATCTAGCGGGGGCTACAATGAGCAGTTCTTC. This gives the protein CASSRSSGGYNEQFF.